This record covers a single T cell receptor beta chain. What it binds is unknown. At one boundary the junction diverges from the germline segment, which might be a read error. The entry originates in a study of radiation and T cells in renal cell carcinoma. Across the study: Nephrectomy followed 15 Gy stereotactic body radiation by 4 weeks.

Stated time point: baseline pretreatment blood. Documented treatment: 15 Gy SBRT to primary tumor, nephrectomy 4 weeks later. Radiation-treated patients gave blood at baseline, week 2 and week 4. Regarding the study as a whole: Top tumor clonotypes rose in blood 2 weeks post-radiation, then contracted.

The method was immunoSEQ multiplex PCR; TCRdb's version includes in-frame clones alone and lacks a portion of them. This sample has about 130,000 clones, with approximately 90% found just once. CDR3 length equals 14 residues. The germline V gene has CDR1 MNHNS and CDR2 SASEGT. The gene calls are TRBV6-1 and TRBJ1-1; D is ambiguous. The clonotype comes from a woman between 50 and 59 years old with renal cell carcinoma. The source was blood, collected from a patient whose treatment included radiotherapy and nephrectomy. The CDR3 DNA reads as TGTGCCAGCAGTGACTTTCCGGTGAACGCTGAAGCTTTCTTT. As protein: CASSDFPVNAEAFF.